This TCR beta chain was retrieved from a study of CXCR3-negative and CXCR3-positive naive CD8 T cells. Study results and limitations: CXCR3-expressing naive cells carried TRB CDR3s more hydrophobic than those of CXCR3-negative naive cells.

This CDR3 is built from 14 residues. From germline, CDR1 is SQVTM and CDR2 ANQGSEA. In preparing the TRB cDNA libraries, 5' RACE with UMI labels was used. From its re-call of the 5' RACE reads, TCRdb lists each CDR3 protein once, without DNA. In all, the sample yields roughly 56,000 distinct CDR3 sequences. With respect to this clonotype: What it binds is unknown.

This sequence originates from a human donor in good health. Some clones in this sample may be carry-over from other donors' samples. Specimen: naive CXCR3- CD8+ T cells from blood. Described subset: CD45RO-CCR7+CD27+CD95- naive CD8+ T cells lacking CXCR3 (TNR3-). The genes are TRBV29-1 and TRBJ2-7; TCRdb indicates TRBD1, and absent DNA this call remains unverified. The chain's CDR3 is CSVQGAGGTYEQYF.